Listed here are 16 T cell receptor beta chains from one sample, sequenced in a study of T cell responses to AZD1222 COVID-19 vaccine. Profiled with immunoSEQ multiplex PCR; TCRdb holds only in-frame clones, not every one. The table records roughly 84,000 clones, about 85% of them present only once. Sample: peripheral blood, taken on day 0 of AZD1222 vaccination. These receptors were taken from an adult in good health.

V gene TRBV18 combines with J gene TRBJ2-4; 7 bases map to TRBD1. The V and J ends lost 6 bases and 13 bases, in that order; junction bases with no gene match: 12. The CDR3 has 13 amino acids. Germline CDR1 reads KGHSH; CDR2 reads LQKENI. CDR3 loop: CASSQIRDSEQYF. CDR3 sequence (DNA): TGTGCCAGCTCCCAAATCCGGGACAGTGAACAGTACTTC.

The V gene is TRBV7-9, the J gene TRBJ2-3; D assignment may be TRBD1 or TRBD2 (5 bases each). CDR1 is SEHNR, CDR2 FQNEAQ, per germline (reference sequence). This CDR3 is 16 amino acids long. Trimming cost V 5 bases and J 6 bases, with 21 bases left between them. CDR3 protein: CASSPRGRRGVDTQYF. The DNA of the CDR3 is TGTGCCAGCAGCCCCCGTGGCCGCCGAGGGGTGGATACGCAGTATTTT.

CDR3 bases: TGTGCCAGCAGTGACACCCGCCTAGCGGTGGGAACGCAGTATTTT. This sequence encodes CASSDTRLAVGTQYF. The chain carries TRBV6-4 and TRBJ2-3; 7 nucleotides agree with TRBD2. From germline, CDR1 is MRHNA and CDR2 SNTAGT. V lost 2 bases to trimming and J lost 9 bases; unmatched junction nucleotides: 11. There are 15 residues in the CDR3.

Points on this clone: This sample includes further DNA sequences coding for the same CDR3. The chain employs TRBV7-9 and TRBJ1-5; D is uncertain. The V gene lost 0 bases and the J gene lost 1 base, with 1 base spanning the gap. CDR3 length: 13 residues. Per germline, CDR1 SEHNR and CDR2 FQNEAQ (reference sequence). CDR3 sequence: CASSLASNQPQHF. In DNA form, the CDR3 reads TGTGCCAGCAGCTTAGCGAGCAATCAGCCCCAGCATTTT. Using reference TRBV7-9 and TRBJ1-5 for the parts outside the CDR3, the full variable domain is DTGVSQNPRHKITKRGQNVTFRCDPISEHNRLYWYRQTLGQGPEFLTYFQNEAQLEKSRLLSDRFSAERPKGSFSTLEIQRTEQGDSAMYLCASSLASNQPQHFGDGTRLSIL.

The chain joins TRBV15 to TRBJ1-1; D is possibly TRBD1 (6 bases). Germline-derived CDR1 and CDR2 are LNHNV and YYDKDF (reference sequence). The V gene lost 1 base and the J gene lost 8 bases, with 8 bases spanning the gap. This CDR3 region has 12 residues. The CDR3 is CATSRVDSEAFF. CDR3 nucleotides: TGTGCCACCAGCAGAGTGGACAGCGAAGCTTTCTTT.

The chain employs TRBV12-5 and TRBJ2-7; possible D gene TRBD2, 5 bases. Trimming shortened V by 2 bases and J by 1 base, and 9 bases separated the two germline ends. Germline values: CDR1 LGHNT, CDR2 FRNRAP. This CDR3 contains 14 residues. The CDR3 is CASGLLASSYEQYF. In nucleotides, the CDR3 is TGTGCTAGTGGTTTGCTAGCCAGTTCCTACGAGCAGTACTTC.

This chain uses TRBV6-5 with TRBJ1-1, with TRBD1 as a possible D gene (6 bases). In germline, CDR1 is MNHEY, CDR2 SVGAGI. The CDR3 extends over 14 amino acids. V lost 6 bases, J lost 0 bases, and 11 bases lay in between. CDR3: CASSRTELNTEAFF. In DNA form, the CDR3 reads TGTGCCAGCAGCCGGACAGAACTGAACACTGAAGCTTTCTTT.

The chain recombines TRBV3-1 (or the pseudogene TRBV3-2) with TRBJ1-1; D perhaps matches TRBD1 (6 bases). This CDR3 is built from 15 residues. Germline loops: CDR1 LGHDT, CDR2 YNNKEL (reference sequence). Trimming left V 4 bases short and J 1 base short, with 13 bases between. CDR3: CASSPPGHGNTEAFF. CDR3 coding DNA: TGTGCCAGCAGCCCGCCGGGACACGGGAACACTGAAGCTTTCTTT.

This chain joins TRBV14 and TRBJ1-2, with D possibly matching TRBD1 (5 bases). The length of the CDR3 is 16 residues. CDR1 and CDR2 (germline): SGHDN, FVKESK. V shed 3 bases and J shed 5 bases, with 19 bases lying between them. The CDR3 region has the DNA TGTGCCAGCAGCCACAGTAGAGGGGAGGTCCTATATGGCTACACCTTC. It codes for CASSHSRGEVLYGYTF.

For the CDR3, the DNA is TGTGCCAGCTCACCAATGACCGACCGTCAGCCCCAGCATTTT. Protein sequence: CASSPMTDRQPQHF. The chain is built from TRBV18 and TRBJ1-5, with D unresolved. From germline, CDR1 is KGHSH and CDR2 LQKENI. Trimming cost V 2 bases and J 6 bases, with 11 bases left between them. The CDR3 runs to 14 residues.

The V and J genes are TRBV7-9 and TRBJ1-5; D is undetermined. CDR3 length equals 16 residues. Germline CDR1 reads SEHNR; CDR2 reads FQNEAQ (reference sequence). V lost 0 bases and J lost 4, with 13 bases in between. The CDR3 region has the DNA TGTGCCAGCAGCTTAGCGCGTCAGGCCGGGAATCAGCCCCAGCATTTT. Its translation: CASSLARQAGNQPQHF.

The chain couples TRBV7-3 to TRBJ2-3, with TRBD2 matching over 11 bases. V shed 5 bases and J 5 bases; nucleotides not matched to a gene: 9. CDR3 length: 16 residues. The germline gives CDR1 SGHTA, CDR2 FQGTGA. The chain's CDR3 is CASSANPTSGEDTQYF. CDR3 sequence (DNA): TGTGCCAGCAGCGCAAACCCGACTAGCGGGGAAGATACGCAGTATTTT.

The chain couples TRBV10-2 to TRBJ2-2; no reliable D call. Germline V lookup: CDR1 WSHSY, CDR2 SAAADI. Trimming stripped 11 bases from V and 1 base from J, with 8 bases between. The length of the CDR3 is 12 residues. DNA of the CDR3: TGCGCCTCAACGGTGAACACCGGGGAGCTGTTTTTT. Translation gives CASTVNTGELFF.

The sample holds one count of this clone. The J gene is TRBJ2-7, the V gene TRBV6-5; D may be TRBD2 (6 bases). The germline gives CDR1 MNHEY, CDR2 SVGAGI. V was pared by 0 bases and J by 7 bases, with 10 bases between. The CDR3 runs to 13 residues. The CDR3 coding sequence is TGTGCCAGCAGTTACTCGCGGGAAGGGGAGCAGTACTTC. It encodes CASSYSREGEQYF.

This clone was observed a few times. The chain couples TRBV6-2 or TRBV6-3 to TRBJ2-1, with D unclear. V was pared by 6 bases and J by 9 bases, with 15 bases between. Germline CDR1 and CDR2: MNHEY and SVGEGT. The CDR3 loop spans 13 amino acids. The CDR3 loop reads CASSDQIEAEQFF. The CDR3 DNA sequence: TGTGCCAGCAGCGACCAGATAGAGGCTGAGCAGTTCTTC.

This chain joins TRBV10-3 and TRBJ1-1, with 9 positions matching TRBD1. Germline CDR1 and CDR2: ENHRY and SYGVKD. CDR3 length equals 16 residues. V gave up 6 bases and J gave up 3 bases; unmatched junction bases: 11. CDR3 DNA: TGTGCCATCAGCCGAGCACAGGGGGCGCTGGACACTGAAGCTTTCTTT. Protein: CAISRAQGALDTEAFF.